The TCR beta chain described here comes from a study of shared clonotypes between healthy human individuals (dated by TCRdb to the early 2020s). In terms of the full investigation: The cohort included three men and a couple of women between 18 and 49 years of age. For each donor, three plates each were used for CD4 naive and CD4 memory, two plates were used for CD8 naive, and one plate was used for CD8 memory. The study deeply sequenced blood TCR repertoires of several healthy adults to estimate repertoire size and the extent of clonotype sharing between individuals. Different laboratories and diverse techniques were used to prepare libraries and sequence TCR repertoires, to increase sequencing depth and limit assay-specific biases. Between about 0.85 and 9.5 billion PBMCs per donor were obtained by leukapheresis.

On the study overall, not on this receptor specifically: Clonotypes shared by all four sorted-subset donors showed higher generation probabilities than non-shared clonotypes. Approximately 5% of naive CD4, 3.5% of naive CD8, 2% to 2.5% of memory CD4, and 0.4% of memory CD8 clonotypes were shared across a few donors. Rarefaction of sorted-subset datasets indicated incomplete sequencing despite the large sequencing depth. Because the study included only a small number of donors, the genetic and exposure-history diversity represented was limited. Pairwise subsampling indicated that sequencing depth was expected to affect the degree of clonotype sharing among donors. Sampling was restricted to blood, and TCR repertoires in tissues likely differ from the TCR repertoires found in blood. Estimated clonotype richness was generally larger for naive than for memory subsets.

The donors were healthy, HIV-negative adults who had no recently reported acute infections or vaccinations. Only Caucasian adults living in Nashville, Tennessee, USA were represented among the donors. CD4+ T cells were enriched through magnetic negative selection, after which naive cells were positively selected on CD45RA and the remaining negative fraction served as the memory subset. After blood collection by leukapheresis, PBMCs were isolated using Ficoll-Histopaque density gradient centrifugation and then cryopreserved in the vapor phase of liquid nitrogen. Analytical flow cytometry was used to check the purity and quantity of each magnetically sorted T cell population. Genomic DNA was isolated from each sorted fraction and quantified by UV absorbance on a Nanodrop 2000c. Relative to germline, V is 3 bases shorter and J is 6 bases shorter, with 15 bases between their ends. Reading the germline V gene gives CDR1 MNHNS and CDR2 SASEGT. The CDR3 covers 15 residues, taking in both the cysteine and the phenylalanine. CDR3 DNA is the only sequence kept; it has 45 bases, read in frame from the first base.

TCR CDR3 regions were amplified from genomic DNA by multiplex PCR using the deep immunoSEQ assay. Extracted genomic DNA from each cell subset was distributed evenly across all wells of several immunoSEQ 96-well plates, and each plate was treated as a replicate. For sorted subsets, 150 to 250 ng of genomic DNA, equivalent to tens of thousands of T cell genomes, went into each replicate PCR. Purified libraries were quantified with a Qubit 3.0 fluorometer, sized on a Bioanalyzer 2100, and re-quantified with the KAPA Library Quantification kit. Every immunoSEQ 96-well plate was sequenced on a dedicated single-read 150-cycle Illumina NextSeq 550 flow cell. The authors' pipeline ran thus. The immunoSEQ output contained only junctional sequences without quality scores, so filtering could not match that applied to full-length reads. To assign V/J genes and CDR3, sequences were annotated using PyIR, a Python wrapper for IgBLAST v1.9, with IMGT germline references. Reads with weak V/J assignments (E-value above 1e-6), missing CDR3, stop codons, out-of-frame junctions, or ambiguous translated residues were removed. V3J clonotypes were defined as sequences sharing an identical inferred V gene, J gene, and CDR3 amino acid sequence. Percentage overlap between repertoires was computed as shared unique clonotypes divided by the size of the smaller repertoire. Three approaches were used to assess repertoire richness: RTK rarefaction, the Chao1 estimator, and Recon v2.1 estimates of unobserved clonotypes. Generation probabilities were computed with OLGA for all TCRbeta clonotypes obtained by the gDNA method from several donors. This is the immuneACCESS table as TCRdb keeps it, with only in-frame sequences that have V and J called. A part of the clones is gone; compared with another copy, unresolved V genes explain less than half, and the rest is unexplained. V and J calls and clone size come straight from that table; D and trimming were deduced from the DNA. For this sample there are some 1,400,000 clones; around 97% appear just once. The ten largest clonotypes hold over 1% of the sample.

Of note for this clone: Its recognized antigen is unknown. No clone much larger than this one lies a single base away; base qualities are absent.

Sequencing was carried out using naive CD4+ T cells sorted from blood. Interpreted using the paper, the cell subset or site label stands for: CD45RA+ positively selected. The chain links TRBV6-1 with TRBJ2-1; the D match is possibly TRBD1 or TRBD2, with 5 bases aligned in each. The clonotype was recovered from a man between 25 and 39 years old in good health. The DNA reads TGTGCCAGCAGTGATCCAGGGCGGGTTAGCAATGAGCAGTTCTTC. This translates into CASSDPGRVSNEQFF.